The 11 T cell receptor beta chains reported below all come from one sample, sequenced in a study of identical twins. In TCRdb, the 5' RACE reads were re-called with MiXCR into one record per CDR3 protein. The table shows 200,000 to 250,000 distinct CDR3 sequences, with 7% to 8.5% occurring only once. The same specimen was also included in a second study, on yellow fever vaccine responses in identical twins.

The material sequenced was CD8+ T cells sorted from blood. All receptors derive from a young woman in good health.

This clonotype was found a few times. The chain links TRBV28 to TRBJ2-5; 11 bases map to TRBD2. With V trimmed by 5 bases and J by 6 bases, 11 bases remained unmatched. The CDR3 is 16 residues long. The germline V gene has CDR1 MDHEN and CDR2 SYDVKM. In DNA form, the CDR3 reads TGTGCCAGCAGTCCGCCGGGACTAGCGGATGTAAAGACCCAGTACTTC. Its protein product is CASSPPGLADVKTQYF.

In its sample, this clonotype was seen a few times. The chain links TRBV4-1 to TRBJ2-2, with unresolved D. The CDR3 has 14 amino acids. The germline V gene encodes CDR1 MGHRA and CDR2 YSYEKL. V lost 7 bases and J lost 5, with 14 bases in between. For the CDR3, the DNA is TGCGCCAGCACCACAAGCGTAGGAACCGGGGAGCTGTTTTTT. Its translation is CASTTSVGTGELFF.

The V gene is TRBV5-4, the J gene TRBJ2-7; a weak D match, TRBD2 (5 bases). The V gene's germline CDR1 is SGHNT and CDR2 YYREEE (reference sequence). Trimming shortened V by 1 base and J by 2 bases, and 10 bases separated the two germline ends. The CDR3 loop spans 14 amino acids. The CDR3 loop is CASSLYGETYEQYF. In nucleotides, the CDR3 is TGTGCCAGCAGCTTGTACGGGGAAACCTACGAGCAGTACTTC.

Many counts were recorded for this clonotype. The chain employs TRBV28 and TRBJ2-7, with 7 bases matching TRBD1. With 2 bases clipped from V and 7 bases from J, the junction kept 2 bases outside the gene matches. The CDR3 has 12 amino acids. Germline CDR1 is MDHEN and CDR2 is SYDVKM. For the CDR3, the DNA is TGTGCCAGCAGTTTAGGACAGGTTGAGCAGTACTTC. Its protein is CASSLGQVEQYF. Full variable domain (remainder filled in from reference TRBV28 and TRBJ2-7): DVKVTQSSRYLVKRTGEKVFLECVQDMDHENMFWYRQDPGLGLRLIYFSYDVKMKEKGDIPEGYSVSREKKERFSLILESASTNQTSMYLCASSLGQVEQYFGPGTRLTVT.

This clonotype has more than one count but fewer than ten. The rearrangement links TRBV7-8 to TRBJ2-7; 7 bases map to TRBD2. The length of the CDR3 is 13 residues. With V trimmed by 3 bases and J by 4 bases, 3 bases remained unmatched. Germline CDR1 is SGHVS and CDR2 is FQNEAQ. The CDR3 is CASSLRGIYEQYV. The CDR3 bases are TGTGCCAGCAGCTTGCGGGGGATATACGAGCAGTACGTC.

This clonotype was seen repeatedly, ten times or more. The V call is TRBV7-2, the J call TRBJ2-1; a possible D gene is TRBD2 (6 bases). This CDR3 spans 16 amino acids. Per germline, CDR1 SGHTA and CDR2 FQGNSA. V was shortened by 4 bases and J by 4 bases, with 17 bases between the two germline ends. The CDR3 DNA follows: TGTGCCAGCAGCTCTCGGCGGGATAGAGTGTACAATGAGCAGTTCTTC. As protein: CASSSRRDRVYNEQFF.

This CDR3 is CASSPHGSGAASHNNEQFF. The CDR3 DNA sequence: TGTGCCAGCAGCCCCCACGGTAGCGGGGCGGCCTCGCACAACAATGAGCAGTTCTTC. The V gene is TRBV7-3, the J gene TRBJ2-1, with 8 bases aligning to TRBD2. The CDR3 is 19 residues long. Germline V CDR1 and CDR2: SGHTA, FQGTGA. After removal of 5 bases from V and 5 bases from J, the junction contained 20 bases not matched to a gene.

Ten or more counts support this clonotype. This sequence joins TRBV6-1 and TRBJ2-1; tentative D call: TRBD2 (5 bases). Trimming stripped 1 base from V and 0 bases from J, with 16 bases between. The CDR3 contains 18 residues. Germline V CDR1 and CDR2: MNHNS, SASEGT. CDR3 loop: CASSEVHLAQSSYNEQFF. CDR3 nucleotides: TGTGCCAGCAGTGAAGTTCACCTAGCTCAAAGCTCCTACAATGAGCAGTTCTTC.

The sample holds a few counts of this clonotype. V and J are TRBV11-2 and TRBJ1-1, with a tentative D call TRBD1 (5 bases). Germline CDR1 reads SGHAT; CDR2 reads FQNNGV. The CDR3 is made up of 15 amino acids. V was cut by 5 bases and J by 3 bases, with 16 bases left in between. CDR3 sequence reads: CASSPSGREDTEAFF. CDR3 bases: TGTGCCAGCAGCCCTTCAGGGAGAGAGGACACTGAAGCTTTCTTT.

This clonotype has only a few counts. The chain joins TRBV3-1 to TRBJ2-7; a weak D match, TRBD1 (5 bases). Trimming took off 4 bases at V and 3 bases at J, with 16 bases between the two ends. The CDR3 runs 15 residues. Germline CDR1 and CDR2: LGHDT and YNNKEL (reference sequence). In nucleotides, the CDR3 is TGTGCCAGCAGCCCAGGCCCCCAGCAGGGCTACGAGCAGTACTTC. Its protein is CASSPGPQQGYEQYF.

This clonotype occurred many times. The V call is TRBV27, the J call TRBJ2-3, with 11 bases that match TRBD2. From germline, CDR1 is MNHEY and CDR2 SMNVEV (reference sequence). The CDR3 is 17 residues long. Unmatched junction bases numbered 10, after V lost 4 bases and J lost 4 bases. The CDR3 loop is CASSCYRLAGLADTQYF. The CDR3 nucleotides are TGTGCCAGCAGTTGTTATAGACTAGCGGGACTCGCAGATACGCAGTATTTT.